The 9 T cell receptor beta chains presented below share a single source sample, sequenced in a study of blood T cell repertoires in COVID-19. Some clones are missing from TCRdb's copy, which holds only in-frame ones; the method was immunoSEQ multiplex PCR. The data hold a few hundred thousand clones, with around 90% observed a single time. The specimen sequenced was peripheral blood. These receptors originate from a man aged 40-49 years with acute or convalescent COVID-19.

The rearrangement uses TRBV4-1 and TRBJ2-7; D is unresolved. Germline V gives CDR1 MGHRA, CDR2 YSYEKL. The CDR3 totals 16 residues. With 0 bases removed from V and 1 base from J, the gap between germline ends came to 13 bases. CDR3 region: CASSQEPDFISYEQYF. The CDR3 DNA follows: TGCGCCAGCAGCCAAGAACCCGACTTCATTTCCTACGAGCAGTACTTC.

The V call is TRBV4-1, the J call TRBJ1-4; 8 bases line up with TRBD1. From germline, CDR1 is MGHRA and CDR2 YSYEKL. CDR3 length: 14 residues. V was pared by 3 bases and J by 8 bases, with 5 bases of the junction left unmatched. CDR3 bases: TGCGCCAGCAGCCAGCAGGGGGCAAAAGAAAAACTGTTTTTT. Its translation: CASSQQGAKEKLFF.

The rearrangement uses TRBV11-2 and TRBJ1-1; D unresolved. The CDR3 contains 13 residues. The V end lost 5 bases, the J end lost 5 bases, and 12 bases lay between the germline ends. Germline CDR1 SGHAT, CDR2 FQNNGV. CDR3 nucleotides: TGTGCCAGCAGCCAAGTGGGAGGGACTGAAGCTTTCTTT. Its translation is CASSQVGGTEAFF. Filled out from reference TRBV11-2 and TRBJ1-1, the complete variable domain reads EAGVAQSPRYKIIEKRQSVAFWCNPISGHATLYWYQQILGQGPKLLIQFQNNGVVDDSQLPKDRFSAERLKGVDSTLKIQPAKLEDSAVYLCASSQVGGTEAFFGQGTRLTVV.

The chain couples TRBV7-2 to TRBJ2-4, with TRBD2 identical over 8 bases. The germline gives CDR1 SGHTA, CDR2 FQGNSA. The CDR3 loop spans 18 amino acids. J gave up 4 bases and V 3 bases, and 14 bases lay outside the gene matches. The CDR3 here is CASSLRLAGLTPKNIQYF. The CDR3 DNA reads TGTGCCAGCAGCTTGCGTTTAGCGGGGTTAACACCAAAAAACATTCAGTACTTC. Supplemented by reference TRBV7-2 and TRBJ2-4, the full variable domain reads GAGVSQSPSNKVTEKGKDVELRCDPISGHTALYWYRQSLGQGLEFLIYFQGNSAPDKSGLPSDRFSAERTGGSVSTLTIQRTQQEDSAVYLCASSLRLAGLTPKNIQYFGAGTRLSVL.

CDR3 loop: CASREAGAGETQYF. The CDR3 DNA reads TGCGCCAGCCGAGAGGCGGGGGCCGGAGAGACCCAGTACTTC. The chain is built from TRBV5-1 and TRBJ2-5; maybe TRBD2 (7 bases). Per germline, CDR1 SGHRS and CDR2 YFSETQ. Trimming shortened V by 7 bases and J by 4 bases, and 17 bases separated the two germline ends. The CDR3 consists of 14 residues. The whole variable domain, filled in from reference TRBV5-1 and TRBJ2-5, reads KAGVTQTPRYLIKTRGQQVTLSCSPISGHRSVSWYQQTPGQGLQFLFEYFSETQRNKGNFPGRFSGRQFSNSRSEMNVSTLELGDSALYLCASREAGAGETQYFGPGTRLLVL.

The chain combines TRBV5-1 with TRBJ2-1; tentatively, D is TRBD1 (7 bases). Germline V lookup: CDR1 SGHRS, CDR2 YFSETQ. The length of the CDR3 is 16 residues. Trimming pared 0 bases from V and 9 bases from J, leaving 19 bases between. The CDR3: CASSLVGAGGKAEQFF. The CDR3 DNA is TGCGCCAGCAGCTTGGTGGGGGCAGGGGGGAAGGCTGAGCAGTTCTTC. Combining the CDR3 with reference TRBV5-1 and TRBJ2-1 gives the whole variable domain KAGVTQTPRYLIKTRGQQVTLSCSPISGHRSVSWYQQTPGQGLQFLFEYFSETQRNKGNFPGRFSGRQFSNSRSEMNVSTLELGDSALYLCASSLVGAGGKAEQFFGPGTRLTVL.

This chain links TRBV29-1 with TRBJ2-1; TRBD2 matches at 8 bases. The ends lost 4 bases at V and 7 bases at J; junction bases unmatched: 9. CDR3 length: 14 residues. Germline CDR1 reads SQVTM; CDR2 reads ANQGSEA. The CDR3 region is CSVAPPGGPNEQFF. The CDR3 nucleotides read TGCAGCGTTGCCCCCCCGGGAGGGCCAAATGAGCAGTTCTTC.

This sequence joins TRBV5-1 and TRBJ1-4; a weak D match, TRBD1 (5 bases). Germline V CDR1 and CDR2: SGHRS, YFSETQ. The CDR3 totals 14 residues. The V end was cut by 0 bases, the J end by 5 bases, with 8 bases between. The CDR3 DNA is TGCGCCAGCAGCTTGGGACAGATAAATGAAAAACTGTTTTTT. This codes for CASSLGQINEKLFF.

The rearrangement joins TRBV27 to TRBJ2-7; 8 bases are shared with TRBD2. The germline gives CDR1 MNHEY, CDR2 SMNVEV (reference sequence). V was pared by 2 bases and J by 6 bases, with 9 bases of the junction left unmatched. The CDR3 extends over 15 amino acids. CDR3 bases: TGTGCCAGCAGTTTAGTTTTTGGCGGGAGGTTCGAGCAGTACTTC. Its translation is CASSLVFGGRFEQYF.